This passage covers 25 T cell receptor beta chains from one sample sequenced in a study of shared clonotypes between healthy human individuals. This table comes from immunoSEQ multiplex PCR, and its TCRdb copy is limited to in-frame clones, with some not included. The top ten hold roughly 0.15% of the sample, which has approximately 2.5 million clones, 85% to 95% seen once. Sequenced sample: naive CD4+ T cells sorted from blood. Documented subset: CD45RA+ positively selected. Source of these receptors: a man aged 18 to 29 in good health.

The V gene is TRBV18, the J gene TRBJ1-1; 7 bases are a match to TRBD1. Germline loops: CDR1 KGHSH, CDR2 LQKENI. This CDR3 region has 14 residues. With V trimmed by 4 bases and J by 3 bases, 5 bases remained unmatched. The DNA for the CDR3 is TGTGCCAGCTCACAGGGACAGACTCACACTGAAGCTTTCTTT. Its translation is CASSQGQTHTEAFF.

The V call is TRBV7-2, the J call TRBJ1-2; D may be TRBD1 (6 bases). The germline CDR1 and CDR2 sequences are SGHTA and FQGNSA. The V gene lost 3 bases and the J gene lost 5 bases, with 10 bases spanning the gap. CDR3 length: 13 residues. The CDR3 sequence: CASSLTGSYGYTF. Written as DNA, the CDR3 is TGTGCCAGCAGCTTGACAGGTTCTTATGGCTACACCTTC.

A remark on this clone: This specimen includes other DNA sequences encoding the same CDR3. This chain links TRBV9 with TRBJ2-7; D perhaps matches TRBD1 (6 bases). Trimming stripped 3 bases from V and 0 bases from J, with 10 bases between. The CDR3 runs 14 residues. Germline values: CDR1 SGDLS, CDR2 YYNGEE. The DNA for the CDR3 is TGTGCCAGCAGCGCGACAGGAAACTCCTACGAGCAGTACTTC. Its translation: CASSATGNSYEQYF.

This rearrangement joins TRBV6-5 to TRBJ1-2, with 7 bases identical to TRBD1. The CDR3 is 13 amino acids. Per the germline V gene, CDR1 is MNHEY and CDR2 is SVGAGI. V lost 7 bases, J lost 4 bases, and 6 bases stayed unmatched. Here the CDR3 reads CASIDRASYGYTF. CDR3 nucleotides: TGTGCCAGCATAGACAGGGCCTCCTATGGCTACACCTTC.

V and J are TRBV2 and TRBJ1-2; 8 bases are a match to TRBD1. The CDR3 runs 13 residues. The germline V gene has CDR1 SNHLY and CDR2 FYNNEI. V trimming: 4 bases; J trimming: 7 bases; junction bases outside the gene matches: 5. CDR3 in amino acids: CASSAWTGLGYTF. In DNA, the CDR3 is TGTGCCAGCAGTGCTTGGACAGGGCTTGGCTACACCTTC.

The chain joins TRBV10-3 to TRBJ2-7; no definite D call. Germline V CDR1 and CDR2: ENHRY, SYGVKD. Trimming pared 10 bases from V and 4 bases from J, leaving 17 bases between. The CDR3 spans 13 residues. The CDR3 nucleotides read TGTGCCACCTCGCCCGGCCTAGGTTACGAGCAGTACTTC. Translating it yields CATSPGLGYEQYF.

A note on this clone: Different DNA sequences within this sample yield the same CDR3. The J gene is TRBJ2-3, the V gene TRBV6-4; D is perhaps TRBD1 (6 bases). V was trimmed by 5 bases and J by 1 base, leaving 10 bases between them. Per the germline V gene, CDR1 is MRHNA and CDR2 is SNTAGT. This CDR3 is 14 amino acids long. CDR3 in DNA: TGTGCCAGCAGTCCGACAGGAGGCACAGATACGCAGTATTTT. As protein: CASSPTGGTDTQYF.

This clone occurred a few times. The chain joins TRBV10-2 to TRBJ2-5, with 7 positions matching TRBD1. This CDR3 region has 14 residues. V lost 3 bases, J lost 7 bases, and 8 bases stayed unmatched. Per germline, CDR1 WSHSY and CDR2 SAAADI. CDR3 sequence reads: CASSEQGLKGTQYF. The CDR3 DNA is TGCGCCAGCAGTGAACAGGGGCTTAAGGGGACCCAGTACTTC.

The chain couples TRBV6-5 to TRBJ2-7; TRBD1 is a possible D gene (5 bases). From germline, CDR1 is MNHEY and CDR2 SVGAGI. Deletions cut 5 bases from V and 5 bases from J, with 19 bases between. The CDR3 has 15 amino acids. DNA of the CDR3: TGTGCCAGCAGTCCCAGGGCGCACGGTCTTGACGAGCAGTACTTC. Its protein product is CASSPRAHGLDEQYF.

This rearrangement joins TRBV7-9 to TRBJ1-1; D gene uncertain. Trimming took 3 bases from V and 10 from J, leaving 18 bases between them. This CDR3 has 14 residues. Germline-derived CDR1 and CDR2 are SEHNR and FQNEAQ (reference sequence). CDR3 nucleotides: TGTGCCAGCAGCTTTGAAAAAGGCCGGAGGGTAGCTTTCTTT. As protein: CASSFEKGRRVAFF.

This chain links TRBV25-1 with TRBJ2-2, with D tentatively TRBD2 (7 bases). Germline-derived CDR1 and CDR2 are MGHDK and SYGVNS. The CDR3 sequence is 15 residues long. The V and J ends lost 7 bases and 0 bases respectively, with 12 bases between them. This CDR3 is CASKGGGANTGELFF. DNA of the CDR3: TGTGCCAGCAAGGGAGGGGGAGCGAACACCGGGGAGCTGTTTTTT.

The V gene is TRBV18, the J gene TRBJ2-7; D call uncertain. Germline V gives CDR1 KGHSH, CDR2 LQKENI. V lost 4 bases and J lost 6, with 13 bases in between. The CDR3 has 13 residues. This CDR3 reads CASSLSVGSEQYF. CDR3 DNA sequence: TGTGCCAGCTCACTCTCGGTGGGATCCGAGCAGTACTTC. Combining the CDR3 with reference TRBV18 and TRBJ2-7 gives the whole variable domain NAGVMQNPRHLVRRRGQEARLRCSPMKGHSHVYWYRQLPEEGLKFMVYLQKENIIDESGMPKERFSAEFPKEGPSILRIQQVVRGDSAAYFCASSLSVGSEQYFGPGTRLTVT.

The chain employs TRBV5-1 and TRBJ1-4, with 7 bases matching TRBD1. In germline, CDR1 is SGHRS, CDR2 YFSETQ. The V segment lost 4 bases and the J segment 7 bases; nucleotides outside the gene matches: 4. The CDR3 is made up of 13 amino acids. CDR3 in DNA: TGCGCCAGCAGCATACCAGGGGGTGAAAAACTGTTTTTT. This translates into CASSIPGGEKLFF.

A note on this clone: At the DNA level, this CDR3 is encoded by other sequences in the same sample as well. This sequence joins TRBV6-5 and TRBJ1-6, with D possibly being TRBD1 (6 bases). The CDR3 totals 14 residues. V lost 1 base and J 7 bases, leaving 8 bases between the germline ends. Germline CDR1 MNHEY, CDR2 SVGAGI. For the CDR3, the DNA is TGTGCCAGCAGTTACTTAAGGGGGAATTCACCCCTCCACTTT. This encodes CASSYLRGNSPLHF.

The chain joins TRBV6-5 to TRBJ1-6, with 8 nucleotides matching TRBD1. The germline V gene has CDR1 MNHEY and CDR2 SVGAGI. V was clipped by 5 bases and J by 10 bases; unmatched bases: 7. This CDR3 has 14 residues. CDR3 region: CASSTRQGRSPLHF. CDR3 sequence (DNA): TGTGCCAGCAGTACTCGACAGGGGAGATCACCCCTCCACTTT.

Written as DNA, the CDR3 is TGTGCCTGTGCGGCGTTCTCTGGAAACACCATATATTTT. Translation gives CACAAFSGNTIYF. V is TRBV30 and J is TRBJ1-3; D is unresolved. The V end lost 6 bases, the J end lost 0 bases, and 9 bases lay between the germline ends. This CDR3 has 13 residues. Germline V gives CDR1 GTSNPN, CDR2 SVGIG (reference sequence).

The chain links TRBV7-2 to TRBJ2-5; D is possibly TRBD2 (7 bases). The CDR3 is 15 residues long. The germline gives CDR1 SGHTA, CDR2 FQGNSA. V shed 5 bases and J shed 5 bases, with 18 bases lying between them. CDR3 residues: CASSLVGGGLETQYF. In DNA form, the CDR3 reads TGTGCCAGCAGCCTCGTGGGGGGGGGCCTGGAGACCCAGTACTTC. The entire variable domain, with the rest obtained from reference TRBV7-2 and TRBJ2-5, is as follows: GAGVSQSPSNKVTEKGKDVELRCDPISGHTALYWYRQSLGQGLEFLIYFQGNSAPDKSGLPSDRFSAERTGGSVSTLTIQRTQQEDSAVYLCASSLVGGGLETQYFGPGTRLLVL.

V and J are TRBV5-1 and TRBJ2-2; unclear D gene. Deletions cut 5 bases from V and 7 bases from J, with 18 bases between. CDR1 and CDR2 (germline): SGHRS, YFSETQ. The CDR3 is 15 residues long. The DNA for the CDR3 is TGCGCCAGCAGTACCGGCTCCGTGGATATCGGGGAGCTGTTTTTT. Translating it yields CASSTGSVDIGELFF.

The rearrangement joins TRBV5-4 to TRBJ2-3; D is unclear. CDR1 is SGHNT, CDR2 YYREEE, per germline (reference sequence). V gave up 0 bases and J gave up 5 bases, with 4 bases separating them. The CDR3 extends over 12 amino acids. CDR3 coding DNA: TGTGCCAGCAGCTTGGGGCGAGATACGCAGTATTTT. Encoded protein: CASSLGRDTQYF.

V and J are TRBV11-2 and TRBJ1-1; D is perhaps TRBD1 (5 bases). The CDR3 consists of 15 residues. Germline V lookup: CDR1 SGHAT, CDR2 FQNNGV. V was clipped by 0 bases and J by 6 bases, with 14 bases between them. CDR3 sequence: CASSLDRDGSSEAFF. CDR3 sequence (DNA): TGTGCCAGCAGCTTAGATCGGGACGGTAGCTCTGAAGCTTTCTTT. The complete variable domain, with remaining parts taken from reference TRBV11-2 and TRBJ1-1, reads EAGVAQSPRYKIIEKRQSVAFWCNPISGHATLYWYQQILGQGPKLLIQFQNNGVVDDSQLPKDRFSAERLKGVDSTLKIQPAKLEDSAVYLCASSLDRDGSSEAFFGQGTRLTVV.

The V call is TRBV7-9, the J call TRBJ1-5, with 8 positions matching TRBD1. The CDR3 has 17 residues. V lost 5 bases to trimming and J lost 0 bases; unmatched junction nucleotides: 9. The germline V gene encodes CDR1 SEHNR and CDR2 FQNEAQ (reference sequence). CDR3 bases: TGTGCCAGCAGCACAGGGGGGGGGACCAATAGCAATCAGCCCCAGCATTTT. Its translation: CASSTGGGTNSNQPQHF.

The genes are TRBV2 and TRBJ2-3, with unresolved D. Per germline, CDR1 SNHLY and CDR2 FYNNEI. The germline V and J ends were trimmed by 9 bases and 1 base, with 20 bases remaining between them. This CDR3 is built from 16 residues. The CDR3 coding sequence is TGTGCCAGGGCCGGGTGGAAATACGACGGCACAGATACGCAGTATTTT. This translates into CARAGWKYDGTDTQYF. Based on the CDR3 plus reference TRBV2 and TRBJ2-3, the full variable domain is EPEVTQTPSHQVTQMGQEVILRCVPISNHLYFYWYRQILGQKVEFLVSFYNNEISEKSEIFDDQFSVERPDGSNFTLKIRSTKLEDSAMYFCARAGWKYDGTDTQYFGPGTRLTVL.

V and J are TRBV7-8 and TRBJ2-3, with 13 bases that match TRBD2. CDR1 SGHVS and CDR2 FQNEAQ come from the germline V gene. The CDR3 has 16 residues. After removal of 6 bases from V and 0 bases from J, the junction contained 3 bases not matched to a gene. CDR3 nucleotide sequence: TGTGCCAGCAGTTCGACTAGCGGGAGGAGCACAGATACGCAGTATTTT. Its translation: CASSSTSGRSTDTQYF. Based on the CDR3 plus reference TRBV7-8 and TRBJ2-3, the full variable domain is GAGVSQSPRYKVAKRGQDVALRCDPISGHVSLFWYQQALGQGPEFLTYFQNEAQLDKSGLPSDRFFAERPEGSVSTLKIQRTQQEDSAVYLCASSSTSGRSTDTQYFGPGTRLTVL.

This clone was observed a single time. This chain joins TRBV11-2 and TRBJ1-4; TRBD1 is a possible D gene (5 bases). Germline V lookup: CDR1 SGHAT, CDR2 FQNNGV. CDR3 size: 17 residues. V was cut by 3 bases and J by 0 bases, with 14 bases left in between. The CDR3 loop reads CASSFSGGFSTNEKLFF. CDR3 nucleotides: TGTGCCAGCAGCTTCAGTGGGGGATTCTCAACTAATGAAAAACTGTTTTTT.

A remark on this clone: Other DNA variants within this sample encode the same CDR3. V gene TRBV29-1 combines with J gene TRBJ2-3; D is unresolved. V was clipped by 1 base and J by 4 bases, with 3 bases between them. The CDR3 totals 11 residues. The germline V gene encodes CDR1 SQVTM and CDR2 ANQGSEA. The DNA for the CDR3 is TGCAGCGTTGAAGGACCAGATACGCAGTATTTT. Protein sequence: CSVEGPDTQYF.